Below, 23 T cell receptor beta chains from the same sample are listed, as sequenced in a study of T cell responses to AZD1222 COVID-19 vaccine. Measured with immunoSEQ multiplex PCR; TCRdb has only the in-frame clones, and not every one. This table has some 110,000 clones, 85% to 90% appearing once. The specimen was peripheral blood, collected 28 days after the second AZD1222 dose. These receptors were taken from an adult who received the AZD1222 COVID-19 vaccine.

The rearrangement uses TRBV7-2 and TRBJ2-7; the D is unclear. With 5 bases removed from V and 0 bases from J, the gap between germline ends came to 11 bases. The CDR3 runs 14 residues. Germline CDR1 SGHTA, CDR2 FQGNSA. The CDR3 spells CASSARLVSYEQYF. The CDR3 nucleotides are TGTGCCAGCAGCGCAAGACTGGTCTCCTACGAGCAGTACTTC.

Written as DNA, the CDR3 is TGTGCCAGCTCAACTGGAGGGATTCCGTACGAGCAGTACTTC. Its translation: CASSTGGIPYEQYF. The rearrangement links TRBV18 to TRBJ2-7; D possibly corresponds to TRBD2 (6 bases). V gave up 5 bases and J gave up 4 bases, with 15 bases separating them. Germline lookup yields CDR1 KGHSH and CDR2 LQKENI. The CDR3 consists of 14 residues. The whole variable domain, filled in from reference TRBV18 and TRBJ2-7, reads NAGVMQNPRHLVRRRGQEARLRCSPMKGHSHVYWYRQLPEEGLKFMVYLQKENIIDESGMPKERFSAEFPKEGPSILRIQQVVRGDSAAYFCASSTGGIPYEQYFGPGTRLTVT.

J is TRBJ1-3 and V is TRBV14; perhaps TRBD1 as D (5 bases). The CDR3 length is 15 residues. Trimming removed 3 bases at V and 0 bases at J, with 9 bases between. The germline V gene encodes CDR1 SGHDN and CDR2 FVKESK. CDR3 region: CASSQGLSSGNTIYF. The CDR3, as DNA: TGTGCCAGCAGCCAGGGGCTGAGCTCTGGAAACACCATATATTTT.

The rearrangement uses TRBV7-2 and TRBJ2-3; D unresolved. CDR1 and CDR2 from the germline V gene are SGHTA and FQGNSA. The CDR3 consists of 15 residues. Trimming cost V 1 base and J 6 bases, with 14 bases left between them. The CDR3 loop is CASSLDPHPADTQYF. The DNA for the CDR3 is TGTGCCAGCAGCTTAGACCCCCACCCAGCGGATACGCAGTATTTT.

The gene calls are TRBV7-2 and TRBJ1-5, with D tentatively TRBD1 (6 bases). V was shortened by 5 bases and J by 4 bases, with 15 bases between the two germline ends. The CDR3 has 15 residues. The germline V gene has CDR1 SGHTA and CDR2 FQGNSA. The CDR3 bases are TGTGCCAGCAGCCCAAACAGGGATCGGAATCAGCCCCAGCATTTT. It codes for CASSPNRDRNQPQHF.

The chain links TRBV11-3 to TRBJ2-3; 7 positions agree with TRBD2. Trimming took 1 base from V and 1 from J; bases not matched to a gene: 2. CDR3 length: 15 amino acids. The germline CDR1 and CDR2 sequences are SGHNT and YENEEA. Here the CDR3 reads CASSLAAGGTDTQYF. In DNA form, the CDR3 reads TGTGCCAGCAGCTTAGCCGCGGGAGGCACAGATACGCAGTATTTT.

CDR3 sequence: CASHRGFNSPLHF. DNA of the CDR3: TGTGCCAGTCACAGGGGTTTTAATTCACCCCTCCACTTT. V and J are TRBV19 and TRBJ1-6; TRBD1 matches at 7 bases. The CDR3 totals 13 residues. J gave up 6 bases and V 8 bases, and 4 bases lay outside the gene matches. Germline V gene lookup returns CDR1 LNHDA and CDR2 SQIVND (reference sequence).

CDR3 region: CASRSGGEADTQYF. In DNA, the CDR3 is TGTGCCAGCAGGTCTGGGGGCGAGGCAGATACGCAGTATTTT. This chain joins TRBV9 and TRBJ2-3, with D perhaps matching TRBD1 (6 bases). In germline, CDR1 is SGDLS, CDR2 YYNGEE. The V end lost 5 bases, the J end lost 4 bases, and 14 bases lay between the germline ends. This CDR3 has 14 amino acids.

This clone was seen once. The V call is TRBV9, the J call TRBJ2-2; 8 bases fit TRBD2. This CDR3 contains 14 residues. CDR1 and CDR2 (germline): SGDLS, YYNGEE. V was clipped by 3 bases and J by 6 bases; unmatched bases: 4. The CDR3 nucleotides are TGTGCCAGCAGCGCCGGACTAGCCCCCGGGGAGCTGTTTTTT. This sequence encodes CASSAGLAPGELFF.

The chain recombines TRBV11-3 with TRBJ2-7; 13 positions agree with TRBD2. The V and J ends lost 5 bases and 6 bases, in that order; junction bases with no gene match: 10. This CDR3 spans 16 amino acids. Germline V CDR1 and CDR2: SGHNT, YENEEA. The CDR3 DNA follows: TGTGCCAGCAGCCCCCGGACTAGCGGGAGTAGGGGCGAGCAGTACTTC. This gives the protein CASSPRTSGSRGEQYF.

This clone was seen just once. At one end, the junction sequence differs from germline, possibly due to a read error. The chain has TRBV11-2 and TRBJ2-7; 9 nucleotides match TRBD1. Germline CDR1 and CDR2: SGHAT and FQNNGV. The CDR3 is 12 residues long. The CDR3 spells CASSGRDRELHF. CDR3 in DNA: TGTGCCAGCAGCGGAAGGGACAGGGAACTACACTTC.

The rearrangement joins TRBV4-3 to TRBJ1-3; D gene uncertain. CDR1 and CDR2 from the germline V gene are LGHNA and YSLEER. The V end was cut by 0 bases, the J end by 4 bases, with 10 bases between. The CDR3 has 15 amino acids. CDR3: CASSQERRPGNTIYF. Written as DNA, the CDR3 is TGCGCCAGCAGCCAAGAGCGCCGGCCAGGAAACACCATATATTTT.

The DNA of the CDR3 is TGTGCCAGTAGTACGCAACTGACTATAAACGAGCAGTTCTTC. Amino acid sequence: CASSTQLTINEQFF. V is TRBV19 and J is TRBJ2-1; tentative D call: TRBD2 (5 bases). Germline assignment: CDR1 LNHDA and CDR2 SQIVND (reference sequence). V was trimmed by 4 bases and J by 10 bases, leaving 17 bases between them. This CDR3 is built from 14 residues.

With respect to this clone: Other DNA sequences in the sample encode the same CDR3. The DNA for the CDR3 is TGTGCCAGCAGCCAAGGGGGGTCCACAGATACGCAGTATTTT. The encoded protein is CASSQGGSTDTQYF. This chain joins TRBV11-3 and TRBJ2-3; D is possibly TRBD1 or TRBD2 (6 bases each). Germline assignment: CDR1 SGHNT and CDR2 YENEEA. Deletions cut 5 bases from V and 2 bases from J, with 11 bases between. This CDR3 has 14 residues.

For the CDR3, the DNA is TGTGCCAGCAGCGCCACACTTACAGGGCCCCAGCATTTT. Translated: CASSATLTGPQHF. The V gene is TRBV9, the J gene TRBJ1-5, with TRBD1 as a possible D gene (5 bases). The CDR3 loop spans 13 amino acids. Trimming removed 3 bases from V and 9 bases from J, with 13 bases in between. Germline CDR1 and CDR2: SGDLS and YYNGEE.

The CDR3 nucleotides are TGCGCCAGCAGCTACGGGACCCCCTACAATGAGCAGTTCTTC. Protein: CASSYGTPYNEQFF. The chain has TRBV5-1 and TRBJ2-1; either TRBD1 or TRBD2 may supply D (5 bases each). The CDR3 runs to 14 residues. Trimming removed 3 bases from V and 2 bases from J, with 9 bases in between. Per germline, CDR1 SGHRS and CDR2 YFSETQ.

The gene calls are TRBV28 and TRBJ2-3; 9 positions agree with TRBD1. Germline trimming cut 4 bases from V and 8 bases from J; bases unmatched to any gene: 13. Germline CDR1 reads MDHEN; CDR2 reads SYDVKM. The CDR3 length is 16 residues. CDR3: CASSSVGTGSFGTQYF. In nucleotides, the CDR3 is TGTGCCAGCAGTTCGGTCGGGACAGGGTCCTTCGGTACGCAGTATTTT.

The chain carries TRBV6-5 and TRBJ1-4; 10 bases are a match to TRBD1. V lost 1 base to trimming and J lost 6 bases; unmatched junction nucleotides: 2. Germline V gene sequence: CDR1 MNHEY, CDR2 SVGAGI. This CDR3 has 15 amino acids. The CDR3 reads CASSYLGTGDEKLFF. As DNA, the CDR3 is TGTGCCAGCAGTTACTTGGGGACAGGGGATGAAAAACTGTTTTTT.

In this sample, this clone turned up a few times. V and J are TRBV11-3 and TRBJ2-1; 7 nucleotides align to TRBD1. The CDR3 runs 14 residues. Germline V lookup: CDR1 SGHNT, CDR2 YENEEA. Germline trimming cut 5 bases from V and 8 bases from J; bases unmatched to any gene: 9. CDR3 amino acids: CASSTRDSSHEQFF. The CDR3 bases are TGTGCCAGCAGCACGAGGGACAGTAGTCATGAGCAGTTCTTC.

The chain uses TRBV7-2 and TRBJ1-3; no clear D gene. This CDR3 has 16 amino acids. The ends were cut back, 3 bases at V and 2 bases at J, with 14 bases in the middle. Germline CDR1 is SGHTA and CDR2 is FQGNSA. The CDR3 DNA sequence: TGTGCCAGCAGCTTCGGCGACCGGAGGGCTGGAAACACCATATATTTT. Protein product: CASSFGDRRAGNTIYF.

This clone was seen more than once but under ten times. The chain is built from TRBV24-1 and TRBJ2-1, with 10 nucleotides matching TRBD2. Germline V gene lookup returns CDR1 KGHDR and CDR2 SFDVKD. Trimming cost V 1 base and J 9 bases; bases outside gene matches: 2. There are 14 residues in the CDR3. CDR3 amino acids: CATSDFGLAAEQFF. In DNA form, the CDR3 reads TGTGCCACCAGTGATTTCGGACTAGCGGCTGAGCAGTTCTTC.

The rearrangement uses TRBV15 and TRBJ1-4; the match to TRBD1 covers 11 bases. CDR1 LNHNV and CDR2 YYDKDF come from the germline V gene (reference sequence). Trimming at V came to 6 bases and at J to 8 bases, leaving 2 bases not matched to a gene. The CDR3 extends over 13 amino acids. Here the CDR3 reads CATRDRGLEKLFF. CDR3 coding DNA: TGTGCCACCAGGGACAGGGGGCTAGAAAAACTGTTTTTT. Together with reference TRBV15 and TRBJ1-4, the CDR3 gives the full variable domain: DAMVIQNPRYQVTQFGKPVTLSCSQTLNHNVMYWYQQKSSQAPKLLFHYYDKDFNNEADTPDNFQSRRPNTSFCFLDIRSPGLGDTAMYLCATRDRGLEKLFFGSGTQLSVL.

The chain is built from TRBV11-2 and TRBJ2-5; no clear D. Trimming left V 2 bases short and J 2 bases short, with 6 bases between. The V gene's germline CDR1 is SGHAT and CDR2 FQNNGV. This CDR3 contains 13 residues. The CDR3 DNA reads TGTGCCAGCAGCTTACGCGGACAAGAGACCCAGTACTTC. Amino acids: CASSLRGQETQYF. The variable domain in full, with the rest retrieved from reference TRBV11-2 and TRBJ2-5, is EAGVAQSPRYKIIEKRQSVAFWCNPISGHATLYWYQQILGQGPKLLIQFQNNGVVDDSQLPKDRFSAERLKGVDSTLKIQPAKLEDSAVYLCASSLRGQETQYFGPGTRLLVL.